The present entry profiles one T cell receptor (beta chain) with its context. What this receptor recognizes is not known. Base qualities are not provided; no much larger clone lies one nucleotide away. The data belong to a study of shared T cell receptors in the human thymus listed by TCRdb under 2021. In the study overall: The study investigated the way shared, self-reactive T-cell receptor alpha chains are produced in the human thymus.

The CDR3, cysteine through phenylalanine, is 17 amino acids long. CDR3 DNA only is kept here, 51 bases in frame from base 1. V is cut by 3 bases and J by 6 bases, and the space between the germline ends is 23 bases. CDR1 and CDR2, looked up from the germline V gene, are SNHLY and FYNNEI. The protocol used for the library was the immunoSEQ multiplex PCR assay. TCRdb holds this immuneACCESS table with in-frame rearrangements only. Some clones are missing; in checked studies, unresolved V genes explain under half, and the rest has no known cause. In this sample the table shows 500,000 to 750,000 clones, more than 75% of which occur a single time. The ten largest account for about 0.01% of the sample. These data were likewise used in another study, on human thymus T cells. That second publication adds: The donors were immunologically healthy infants in Finland who had open corrective cardiac surgery for congenital heart defects. Thymus tissue was collected as surgical resects that were removed during corrective cardiac surgery. V and J gene segment usage appeared biased in both thymic and peripheral blood repertoires. Highly overlapping thymic TCR repertoires among unrelated individuals were reported in the related research. The study used seven to nine infant thymus samples plus four related peripheral blood samples to characterize TCR alpha and beta repertoires. Donor ages ranged from about 7 to 244 days, and the cohort comprised 5 to 7 male and two female infants. After being mechanically released from the tissue, thymocytes were kept at -70 degrees C in pellets of about 8.5-32 million cells. A QIAsymphony instrument was used to extract genomic DNA from the frozen cell pellets. The immunoSEQ multiplex PCR assay was used to amplify the TCRB and TCRAD loci from a standardized amount of quality-controlled genomic DNA. Amplicons spanned the V(D)J region at a length sufficient to cover the CDR3 and identify V and J genes. The amplicons were sequenced on an Illumina platform via the commercial immunoSEQ service. Primer bias and sequencing errors were corrected as previously described, and TCRAD and TCRB were defined on the basis of the IMGT database. The repertoires were analysed using immunoSEQ Analyzer 3.0 and VDJTools for basic statistics, V/J segment usage, diversity estimates, rarefaction and pairwise overlap. Diversity was estimated with Chao1, ChaoE, Efron-Thisted, Shannon and inverse Simpson indices, and also on datasets down-sampled to the smallest sample. Repertoire overlap was assessed by strict matching of CDR3 nucleotide sequence, V gene and J gene, and clustering was done by Jaccard-based multidimensional scaling. On average, thymus samples gave 750,000 to 1,000,000 unique TCRB clonotypes, whereas blood samples gave around 84,000.

The rearrangement combines TRBV2 with TRBJ1-1, with the D segment identity uncertain. Sequenced input: thymocytes. This TCR was sampled from a boy under two years old with a congenital heart defect. Donor details come from another sample of the same person, matched by shared clones. The DNA sequence is given as TGTGCCAGCAGTGATAATCCATTCCAGGAGGCGCATCCTGAAGCTTTCTTT. Translated, this gives CASSDNPFQEAHPEAFF.